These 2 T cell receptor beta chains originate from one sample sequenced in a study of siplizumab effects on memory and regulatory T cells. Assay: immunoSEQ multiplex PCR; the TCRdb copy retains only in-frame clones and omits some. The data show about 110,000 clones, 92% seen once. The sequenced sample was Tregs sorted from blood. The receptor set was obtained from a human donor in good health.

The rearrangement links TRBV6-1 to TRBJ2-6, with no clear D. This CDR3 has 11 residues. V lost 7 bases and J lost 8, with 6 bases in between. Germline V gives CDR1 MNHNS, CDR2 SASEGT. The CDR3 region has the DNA TGTGCCAGCACTCCCTCCAACGTCCTGACTTTC. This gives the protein CASTPSNVLTF.

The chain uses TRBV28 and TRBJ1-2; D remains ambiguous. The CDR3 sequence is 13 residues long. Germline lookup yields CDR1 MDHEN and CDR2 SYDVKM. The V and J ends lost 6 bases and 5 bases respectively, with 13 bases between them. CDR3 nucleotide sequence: TGTGCCAGCAGAGGGAACACCGGGTATGGCTACACCTTC. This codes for CASRGNTGYGYTF.